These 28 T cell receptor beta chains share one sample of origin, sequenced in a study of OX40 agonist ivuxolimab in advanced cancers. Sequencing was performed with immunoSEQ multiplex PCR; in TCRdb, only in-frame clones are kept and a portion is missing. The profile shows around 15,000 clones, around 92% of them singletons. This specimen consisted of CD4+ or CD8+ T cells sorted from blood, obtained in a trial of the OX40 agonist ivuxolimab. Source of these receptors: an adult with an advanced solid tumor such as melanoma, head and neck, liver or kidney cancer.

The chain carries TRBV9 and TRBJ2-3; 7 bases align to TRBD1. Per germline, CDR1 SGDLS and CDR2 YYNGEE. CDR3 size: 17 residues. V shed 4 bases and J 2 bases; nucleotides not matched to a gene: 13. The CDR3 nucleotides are TGTGCCAGCAGCCCACGAGGGACAGCTAGTATCACAGATACGCAGTATTTT. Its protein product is CASSPRGTASITDTQYF. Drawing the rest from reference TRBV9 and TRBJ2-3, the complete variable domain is DSGVTQTPKHLITATGQRVTLRCSPRSGDLSVYWYQQSLDQGLQFLIQYYNGEERAKGNILERFSAQQFPDLHSELNLSSLELGDSALYFCASSPRGTASITDTQYFGPGTRLTVL.

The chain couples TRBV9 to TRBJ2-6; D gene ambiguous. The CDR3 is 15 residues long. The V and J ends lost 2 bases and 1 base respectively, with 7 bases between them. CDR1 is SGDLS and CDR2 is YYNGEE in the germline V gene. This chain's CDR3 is CASSVRASGANVLTF. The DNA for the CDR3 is TGTGCCAGCAGCGTCCGGGCTTCTGGGGCCAACGTCCTGACTTTC.

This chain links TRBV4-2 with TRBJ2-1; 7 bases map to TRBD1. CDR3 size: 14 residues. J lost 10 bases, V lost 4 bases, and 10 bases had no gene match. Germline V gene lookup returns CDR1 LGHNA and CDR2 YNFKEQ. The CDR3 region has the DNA TGTGCCAGCAGCCCTCCAGGGGGAGACCACGAGCAGTTCTTC. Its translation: CASSPPGGDHEQFF.

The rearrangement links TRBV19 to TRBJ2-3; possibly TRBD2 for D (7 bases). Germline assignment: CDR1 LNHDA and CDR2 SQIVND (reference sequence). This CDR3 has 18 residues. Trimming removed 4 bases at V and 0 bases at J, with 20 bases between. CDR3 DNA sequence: TGTGCCAGTAGTACGAGAAGGGGGGCGGGAGAGAGCACAGATACGCAGTATTTT. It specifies CASSTRRGAGESTDTQYF. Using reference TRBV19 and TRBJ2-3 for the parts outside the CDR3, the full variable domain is DGGITQSPKYLFRKEGQNVTLSCEQNLNHDAMYWYRQDPGQGLRLIYYSQIVNDFQKGDIAEGYSVSREKKESFPLTVTSAQKNPTAFYLCASSTRRGAGESTDTQYFGPGTRLTVL.

The chain's CDR3 is CASTQGTDTQYF. CDR3 nucleotides: TGTGCCAGCACCCAGGGGACAGATACGCAGTATTTT. The genes are TRBV5-5 and TRBJ2-3, with TRBD1 as a possible D gene (6 bases). CDR1 and CDR2 (germline): SGHKS, YYEKEE (reference sequence). The CDR3 extends over 12 amino acids. The V gene lost 6 bases and the J gene lost 3 bases, with 8 bases spanning the gap. The full variable domain, its missing parts supplied by reference TRBV5-5 and TRBJ2-3, is DAGVTQSPTHLIKTRGQQVTLRCSPISGHKSVSWYQQVLGQGPQFIFQYYEKEERGRGNFPDRFSARQFPNYSSELNVNALLLGDSALYLCASTQGTDTQYFGPGTRLTVL.

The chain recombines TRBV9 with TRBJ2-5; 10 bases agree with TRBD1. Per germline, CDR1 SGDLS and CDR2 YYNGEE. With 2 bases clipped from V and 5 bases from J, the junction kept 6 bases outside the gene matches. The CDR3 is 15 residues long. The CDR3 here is CASSVGDRGGETQYF. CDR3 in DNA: TGTGCCAGCAGCGTCGGGGACAGGGGAGGTGAGACCCAGTACTTC.

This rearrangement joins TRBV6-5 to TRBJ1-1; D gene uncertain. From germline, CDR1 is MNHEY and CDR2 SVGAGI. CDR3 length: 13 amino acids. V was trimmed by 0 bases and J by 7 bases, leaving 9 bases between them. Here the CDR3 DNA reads TGTGCCAGCAGTTACTCGAGCTGGGGTGAAGCTTTCTTT. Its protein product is CASSYSSWGEAFF.

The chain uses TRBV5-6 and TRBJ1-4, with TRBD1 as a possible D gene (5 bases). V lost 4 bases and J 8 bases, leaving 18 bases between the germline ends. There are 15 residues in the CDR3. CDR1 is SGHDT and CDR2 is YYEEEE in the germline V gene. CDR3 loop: CASSPRDGYREKLFF. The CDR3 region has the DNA TGTGCCAGCAGCCCGAGGGACGGCTACCGAGAAAAACTGTTTTTT.

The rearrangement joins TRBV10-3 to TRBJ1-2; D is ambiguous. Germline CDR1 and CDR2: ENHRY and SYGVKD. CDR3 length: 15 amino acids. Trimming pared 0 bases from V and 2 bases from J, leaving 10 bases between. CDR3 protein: CAISESDTLNYGYTF. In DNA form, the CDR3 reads TGTGCCATCAGTGAGTCGGATACTTTAAACTATGGCTACACCTTC.

DNA of the CDR3: TGTGCCAGCAGCCCCCCGGGCGGGGAGCTGTTTTTT. This gives the protein CASSPPGGELFF. J is TRBJ2-2 and V is TRBV5-4; D is unclear. Trimming removed 4 bases from V and 7 bases from J, with 8 bases in between. Germline CDR1 reads SGHNT; CDR2 reads YYREEE (reference sequence). The CDR3 length is 12 residues.

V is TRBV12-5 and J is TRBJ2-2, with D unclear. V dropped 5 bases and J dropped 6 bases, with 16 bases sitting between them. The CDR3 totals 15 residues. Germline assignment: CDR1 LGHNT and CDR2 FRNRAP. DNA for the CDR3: TGTGCTAGTGGTCCTTTTTCAACACCGGCCGGGGAGCTGTTTTTT. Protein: CASGPFSTPAGELFF.

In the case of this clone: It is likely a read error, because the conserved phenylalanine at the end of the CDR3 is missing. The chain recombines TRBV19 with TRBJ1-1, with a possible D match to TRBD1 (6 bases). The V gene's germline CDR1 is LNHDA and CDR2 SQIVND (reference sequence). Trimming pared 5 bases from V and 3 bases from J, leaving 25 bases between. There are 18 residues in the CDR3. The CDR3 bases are TGTGCCAGTAGTGTCCTTGGTACAGGGAGGGGAAGTCACACTGAAGCTTTCCTT. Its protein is CASSVLGTGRGSHTEAFL.

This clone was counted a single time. Here the CDR3 DNA reads TGTGCCAGCAGTCGGGACAGGTCCTCTGGAAACACCATATATTTT. Protein product: CASSRDRSSGNTIYF. The chain combines TRBV28 with TRBJ1-3; 8 positions match TRBD1. V lost 5 bases, J lost 0 bases, and 3 bases stayed unmatched. Germline CDR1 is MDHEN and CDR2 is SYDVKM. This CDR3 has 15 residues.

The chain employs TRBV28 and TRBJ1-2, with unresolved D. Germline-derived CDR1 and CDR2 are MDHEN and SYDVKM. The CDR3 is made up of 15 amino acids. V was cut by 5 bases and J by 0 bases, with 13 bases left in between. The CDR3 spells CASSPHPGPNYGYTF. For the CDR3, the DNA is TGTGCCAGCAGTCCGCATCCAGGCCCTAACTATGGCTACACCTTC.

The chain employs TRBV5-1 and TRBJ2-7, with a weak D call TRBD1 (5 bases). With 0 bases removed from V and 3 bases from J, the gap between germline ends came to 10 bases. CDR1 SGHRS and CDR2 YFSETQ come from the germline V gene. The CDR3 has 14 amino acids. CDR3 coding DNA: TGCGCCAGCAGCTTGGGGTCAGGGTTCTACGAGCAGTACTTC. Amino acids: CASSLGSGFYEQYF. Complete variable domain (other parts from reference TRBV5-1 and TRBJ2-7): KAGVTQTPRYLIKTRGQQVTLSCSPISGHRSVSWYQQTPGQGLQFLFEYFSETQRNKGNFPGRFSGRQFSNSRSEMNVSTLELGDSALYLCASSLGSGFYEQYFGPGTRLTVT.

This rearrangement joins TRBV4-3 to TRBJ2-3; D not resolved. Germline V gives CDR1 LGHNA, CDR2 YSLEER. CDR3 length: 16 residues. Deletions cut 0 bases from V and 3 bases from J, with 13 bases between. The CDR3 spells CASSQDPLPPTDTQYF. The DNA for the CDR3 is TGCGCCAGCAGCCAAGATCCCCTGCCGCCTACAGATACGCAGTATTTT.

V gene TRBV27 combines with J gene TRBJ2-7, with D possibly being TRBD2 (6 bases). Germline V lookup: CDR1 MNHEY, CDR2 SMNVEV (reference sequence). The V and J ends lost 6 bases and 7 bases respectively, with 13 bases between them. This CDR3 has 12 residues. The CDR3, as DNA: TGTGCCAGCAGCACGGGGGTGGGGGAGCAGTACTTC. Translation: CASSTGVGEQYF.

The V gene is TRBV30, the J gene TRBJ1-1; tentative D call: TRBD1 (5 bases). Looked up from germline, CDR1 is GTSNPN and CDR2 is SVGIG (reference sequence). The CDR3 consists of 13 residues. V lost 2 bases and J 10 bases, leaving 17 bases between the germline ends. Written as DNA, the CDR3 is TGTGCCTGGAGTCCCGGGACCCCGCTAGGAGCTTTCTTT. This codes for CAWSPGTPLGAFF.

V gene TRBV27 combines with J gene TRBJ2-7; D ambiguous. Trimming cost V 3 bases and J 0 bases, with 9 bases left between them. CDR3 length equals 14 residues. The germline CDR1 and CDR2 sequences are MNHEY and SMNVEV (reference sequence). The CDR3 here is CASSFGPVSYEQYF. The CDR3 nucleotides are TGTGCCAGCAGTTTTGGGCCGGTCTCCTACGAGCAGTACTTC.

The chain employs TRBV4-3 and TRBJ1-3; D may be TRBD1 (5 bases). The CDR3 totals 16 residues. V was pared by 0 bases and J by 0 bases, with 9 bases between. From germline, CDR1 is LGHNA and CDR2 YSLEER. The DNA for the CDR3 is TGCGCCAGCAGCCAAGATCTCGGGACCTCTGGAAACACCATATATTTT. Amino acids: CASSQDLGTSGNTIYF.

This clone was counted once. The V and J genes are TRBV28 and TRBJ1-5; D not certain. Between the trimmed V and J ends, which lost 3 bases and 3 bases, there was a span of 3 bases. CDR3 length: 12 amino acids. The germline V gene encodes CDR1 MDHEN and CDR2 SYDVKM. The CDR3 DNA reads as TGTGCCAGCAGTTTTCCCAATCAGCCCCAGCATTTT. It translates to CASSFPNQPQHF.

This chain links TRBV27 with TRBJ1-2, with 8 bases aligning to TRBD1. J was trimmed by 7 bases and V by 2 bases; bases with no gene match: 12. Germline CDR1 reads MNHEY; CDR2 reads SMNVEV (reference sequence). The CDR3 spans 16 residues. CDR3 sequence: CASSLLGQGGFVGYTF. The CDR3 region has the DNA TGTGCCAGCAGTTTACTCGGACAGGGTGGATTTGTTGGCTACACCTTC.

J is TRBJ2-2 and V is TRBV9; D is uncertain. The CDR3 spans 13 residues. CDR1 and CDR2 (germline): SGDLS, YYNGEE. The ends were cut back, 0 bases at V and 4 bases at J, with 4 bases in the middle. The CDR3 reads CASSVGGTGELFF. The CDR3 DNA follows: TGTGCCAGCAGCGTAGGGGGCACCGGGGAGCTGTTTTTT.

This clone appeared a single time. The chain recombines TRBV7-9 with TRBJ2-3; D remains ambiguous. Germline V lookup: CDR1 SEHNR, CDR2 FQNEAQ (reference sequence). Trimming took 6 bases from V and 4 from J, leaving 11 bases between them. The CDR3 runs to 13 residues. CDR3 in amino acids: CASRESVADTQYF. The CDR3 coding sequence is TGTGCCAGCAGGGAGTCAGTCGCAGATACGCAGTATTTT.

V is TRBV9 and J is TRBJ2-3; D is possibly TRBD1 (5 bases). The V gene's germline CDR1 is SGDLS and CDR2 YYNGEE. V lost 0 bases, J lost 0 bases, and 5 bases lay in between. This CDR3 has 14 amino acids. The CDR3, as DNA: TGTGCCAGCAGCGTAGAGGGGAGCACAGATACGCAGTATTTT. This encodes CASSVEGSTDTQYF.

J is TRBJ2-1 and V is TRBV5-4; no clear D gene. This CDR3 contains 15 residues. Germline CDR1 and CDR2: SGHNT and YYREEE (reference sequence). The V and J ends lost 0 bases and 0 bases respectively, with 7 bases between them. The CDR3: CASSLGAGSYNEQFF. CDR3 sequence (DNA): TGTGCCAGCAGCTTGGGGGCAGGCTCCTACAATGAGCAGTTCTTC.

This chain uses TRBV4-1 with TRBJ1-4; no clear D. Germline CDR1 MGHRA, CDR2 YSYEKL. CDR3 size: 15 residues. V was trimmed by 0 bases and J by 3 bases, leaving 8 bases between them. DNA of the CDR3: TGCGCCAGCAGCCAAGAAGGAGGGTCTAATGAAAAACTGTTTTTT. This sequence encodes CASSQEGGSNEKLFF.

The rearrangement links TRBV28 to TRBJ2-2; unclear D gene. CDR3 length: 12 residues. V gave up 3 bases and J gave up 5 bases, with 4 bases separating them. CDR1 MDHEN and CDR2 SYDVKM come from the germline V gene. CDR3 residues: CASSFWTGELFF. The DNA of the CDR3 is TGTGCCAGCAGTTTTTGGACCGGGGAGCTGTTTTTT.